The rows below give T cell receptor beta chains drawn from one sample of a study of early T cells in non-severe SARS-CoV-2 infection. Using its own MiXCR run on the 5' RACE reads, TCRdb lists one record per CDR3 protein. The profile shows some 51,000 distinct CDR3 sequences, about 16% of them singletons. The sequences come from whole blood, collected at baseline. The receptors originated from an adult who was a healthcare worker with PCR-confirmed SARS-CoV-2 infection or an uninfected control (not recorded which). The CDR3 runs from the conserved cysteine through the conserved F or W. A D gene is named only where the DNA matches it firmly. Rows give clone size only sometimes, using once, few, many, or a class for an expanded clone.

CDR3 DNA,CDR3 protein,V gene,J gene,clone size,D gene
TGTGCCAGCACTCCACCTGGGGGCAGCTCCTACAATGAGCAGTTCTTC,CASTPPGGSSYNEQFF,TRBV28,TRBJ2-1,few,NA
TGTGCCAGCAGTTCGGGGGCGGACTATGGCTACACCTTC,CASSSGADYGYTF,TRBV28,TRBJ1-2,NA,NA
TGCAGTGTCCGTCGCGGGGAGCTGTTTTTT,CSVRRGELFF,TRBV20-1,TRBJ2-2,many,NA
TGTGCCAGCAGCCCCTCCGGATCGAGCTCCTACAATGAGCAGTTCTTC,CASSPSGSSSYNEQFF,TRBV7-3,TRBJ2-1,NA,NA
TGTGCCAGCAGTTTGGGGACAGGGATATCACCCCTCCACTTT,CASSLGTGISPLHF,TRBV12-3/TRBV12-4,TRBJ1-6,few,TRBD1
TGCAGTGCTAGGGCGGGCGAACGAAACACCGGGGAGCTGTTTTTT,CSARAGERNTGELFF,TRBV20-1,TRBJ2-2,NA,NA
TGCAGCGACATGGGGACAGGCTCCTACAATGAGCAGTTCTTC,CSDMGTGSYNEQFF,TRBV29-1,TRBJ2-1,NA,TRBD1
TGTGCCAGCAGCACCGAAGCGACAGGGAATGCTTTCTTT,CASSTEATGNAFF,TRBV11-2,TRBJ1-1,many,TRBD1
TGCGCCAGCAGCTTGGGTTCGCCCTCCTACGAGCAGTACTTC,CASSLGSPSYEQYF,TRBV5-1,TRBJ2-7,NA,NA
TGCAGTGCTAGAACCTCCGGGAGGATCTGGACAGATACGCAGTATTTT,CSARTSGRIWTDTQYF,TRBV20-1,TRBJ2-3,NA,TRBD2
TGCGCCAGCAGCTTCCAGGGAGTGGAAGAGACCCAGTACTTC,CASSFQGVEETQYF,TRBV5-1,TRBJ2-5,few,NA
TGTGCCAGCGGGACTAGCGGCGTGGGGGAGCAGTACTTC,CASGTSGVGEQYF,TRBV12-3/TRBV12-4,TRBJ2-7,few,TRBD2
TGTGCCAGCAGCCAGGGGATTGGGAGAACAGATACGCAGTATTTT,CASSQGIGRTDTQYF,TRBV3-1,TRBJ2-3,many,NA
TGTGCCAGCAGTCCCGGACAGCTTCCCTACGAGCAGTACTTC,CASSPGQLPYEQYF,TRBV28,TRBJ2-7,NA,NA
TGTGCCAGCAGTGCGGGACAGGCGCTCGAGCAGTACTTC,CASSAGQALEQYF,TRBV2,TRBJ2-7,NA,TRBD1
TGTGCCAGCAGTTTTGCCTGGAATGAGCAGTTCTTC,CASSFAWNEQFF,TRBV28,TRBJ2-1,NA,NA
TGCAGTGCTGGCGACAGGGCATCCTACGAGCAGTACTTC,CSAGDRASYEQYF,TRBV20-1,TRBJ2-7,few,TRBD1
TGTGCCAGCAGTAAGGGACAGGGAGAGACCCAGTACTTC,CASSKGQGETQYF,TRBV7-3,TRBJ2-5,NA,TRBD1
TGTGCCAGCAAGTCGGCGTGGACAGGGGTCTACGAGCAGTACTTC,CASKSAWTGVYEQYF,TRBV28,TRBJ2-7,NA,TRBD1
TGTGCCGGGGGACAAGAGAACACTGAAGCTTTCTTT,CAGGQENTEAFF,TRBV2,TRBJ1-1,NA,NA
TGTGCCAGCAGTTCCCCACCGTACGAGCAGTACTTC,CASSSPPYEQYF,TRBV28,TRBJ2-7,NA,NA
TGTGCCAGCAGCCAAGAGTTCCGGGAAAACACCATATATTTT,CASSQEFRENTIYF,TRBV3-1,TRBJ1-3,few,NA
TGCAGTGCTAGGCGGGACAGGGTTTACGAGCAGTACTTC,CSARRDRVYEQYF,TRBV20-1,TRBJ2-7,NA,TRBD1
TGTGCCAGCTCAATCGGACAGGGGAGCTTATACGAGCAGTACTTC,CASSIGQGSLYEQYF,TRBV18,TRBJ2-7,NA,TRBD1
TGTGCCAGCAGCTTAGAATTTTTGCAGTTCTTC,CASSLEFLQFF,TRBV11-2,TRBJ2-1,NA,NA
TGCAGTGCTAGAGATCGAGACAGGGGGCGAAGCACAGATACGCAGTATTTT,CSARDRDRGRSTDTQYF,TRBV20-1,TRBJ2-3,NA,TRBD1
TGTGCCAGCAGTCCAGGGACAGGGGGCTTAAAACTGTTTTTT,CASSPGTGGLKLFF,TRBV12-3/TRBV12-4,TRBJ1-4,NA,TRBD1
TGTGCCAGCAATCTAGGAGCGAACGAGCAGTACTTC,CASNLGANEQYF,TRBV11-2,TRBJ2-7,NA,NA
TGTGCCAGCAGCTTAGCACAGGACCACTATGGCTACACCTTC,CASSLAQDHYGYTF,TRBV11-1,TRBJ1-2,many,NA
TGTGCCTGGAGGGGTAGTTACAATGAGCAGTTCTTC,CAWRGSYNEQFF,TRBV30,TRBJ2-1,NA,NA
TGTGCCAGCAGTTTGGAAGATACGCAGTATTTT,CASSLEDTQYF,TRBV12-3/TRBV12-4,TRBJ2-3,NA,NA
TGTGCCAGCAGCTCTTCCAGGGCAGACCTATCCTCTGGGGCCAACGTCCTGACTTTC,CASSSSRADLSSGANVLTF,TRBV7-8,TRBJ2-6,many,NA
TGCAGCGTCCGAGCGGGAGGCCTCTACAATGAGCAGTTCTTC,CSVRAGGLYNEQFF,TRBV29-1,TRBJ2-1,few,TRBD2
TGTGCCAGCAGTTACTCTAGCGGGAGGGCGTCGAACACCGGGGAGCTGTTTTTT,CASSYSSGRASNTGELFF,TRBV6-5,TRBJ2-2,NA,TRBD2
TGTGCCAGCAGTTACCAGACTAGCGTCAATGAGCAGTTCTTC,CASSYQTSVNEQFF,TRBV6-2/TRBV6-3,TRBJ2-1,few,TRBD2
TGTGCCACCAGACCCGGACAGGGATACAATGAGCAGTTCTTC,CATRPGQGYNEQFF,TRBV24-1,TRBJ2-1,many,TRBD1
TGTGCCAGCAGCTTAGTCGACACTGAAGCTTTCTTT,CASSLVDTEAFF,TRBV11-2,TRBJ1-1,few,NA
TGTGCCAGCAGCCCAGTCCGGGAGCCAGATACGCAGTATTTT,CASSPVREPDTQYF,TRBV11-2,TRBJ2-3,NA,NA
TGCAGCGTTGACCCCCGAGGGAGCACCCAGTACTTC,CSVDPRGSTQYF,TRBV29-1,TRBJ2-5,NA,NA
TGTGCCAGCAGCTTGCTAGCGGGAGAGGGTGAGCAGTTCTTC,CASSLLAGEGEQFF,TRBV7-7,TRBJ2-1,NA,TRBD2
TGTGCCATCAGCGTCGGGACGGGGGGAGATACGCAGTATTTT,CAISVGTGGDTQYF,TRBV10-3,TRBJ2-3,NA,TRBD2
TGCGCCAGCAACTACAAGGACAGCTCCTACGAGCAGTACTTC,CASNYKDSSYEQYF,TRBV10-2,TRBJ2-7,NA,NA
TGTGCCAGCAGCCGCCCCAGTCCACTAGCGGGGGGCAAGCGGTACCAAGAGACCCAGTACTTC,CASSRPSPLAGGKRYQETQYF,TRBV3-1,TRBJ2-5,NA,TRBD2
TGCAGCGTAGAGCGGGAGAGTCCTCAGTTCTTC,CSVERESPQFF,TRBV29-1,TRBJ2-1,many,TRBD2
TGTGCCAGCAGCTTGGGGGACCTTCTCTATGGCTACACCTTC,CASSLGDLLYGYTF,TRBV7-2,TRBJ1-2,many,NA
TGTGCCAGCAGAGCAACAGGGCCCAGCTCCTACGAGCAGTACTTC,CASRATGPSSYEQYF,TRBV6-6,TRBJ2-7,few,NA
TGTGCCAGCAGTCCCAAAACACCGGGACAGGGGGCCTACGAGCAGTACTTC,CASSPKTPGQGAYEQYF,TRBV6-5,TRBJ2-7,few,TRBD1
TGCGCCAGCAGGCCGACGGAGTCGGATGAGCAGTACTTC,CASRPTESDEQYF,TRBV5-1,TRBJ2-7,once,NA
TGTGCCAGCAGCTTGTCAGGGATTGGAAACACCATATATTTT,CASSLSGIGNTIYF,TRBV7-6,TRBJ1-3,NA,NA
TGTGCCAGCAGCTTAGGGGACAGGGCGGTTTCACCCCTCCACTTT,CASSLGDRAVSPLHF,TRBV7-6,TRBJ1-6,NA,TRBD1
TGTGCCAGCAGCCGGGACAGGTTCACAGATACGCAGTATTTT,CASSRDRFTDTQYF,TRBV7-2,TRBJ2-3,NA,TRBD1
TGTGCCAGCAGCCCTACAGCGGTTAACACCGGGGAGCTGTTTTTT,CASSPTAVNTGELFF,TRBV7-6,TRBJ2-2,NA,NA
TGCAGTGCTAGAGATCAGGGTTTCTCAGATACGCAGTATTTT,CSARDQGFSDTQYF,TRBV20-1,TRBJ2-3,NA,NA
TGTGCCAGCAGCCAGACGTGGGCGTCGGGCTACACCTTC,CASSQTWASGYTF,TRBV14,TRBJ1-2,NA,NA
TGCGCCAGCAGTGTATCAGGGGCAAATCAGCCCCAGCATTTT,CASSVSGANQPQHF,TRBV5-1,TRBJ1-5,few,NA